Detailed here is one T cell receptor beta chain. Its target is unknown. The sample is drawn from a study of OX40 agonist ivuxolimab in advanced cancers. Study-level background: A history of anti-PD-1, anti-PD-L1 or anti-CTLA-4 therapy was acceptable, and 30% to 45% had some. Whole-study findings and limits: At 0.1 to 3.0 mg/kg and by week 6, clonal expansion occurred in CD4+ and CD8+ blood T cells.

TCRdb's table, derived via immunoSEQ multiplex PCR, lists solely in-frame clones and lacks some. Here the sample spans about 77,000 clones, nearly 90% being singletons. The CDR3 is made up of 13 amino acids. The sample here was CD4+ or CD8+ T cells sorted from blood, taken in a trial of the OX40 agonist ivuxolimab. The V and J genes are TRBV21-1 and TRBJ1-2. TRBV21-1 is labeled a pseudogene. The clonotype comes from an adult with an advanced solid tumor such as melanoma, head and neck, liver or kidney cancer. The CDR3 protein is CASSPRTADGYTF. The CDR3 DNA follows: TGTGCCAGCAGCCCCCGGACGGCGGATGGCTACACCTTC.